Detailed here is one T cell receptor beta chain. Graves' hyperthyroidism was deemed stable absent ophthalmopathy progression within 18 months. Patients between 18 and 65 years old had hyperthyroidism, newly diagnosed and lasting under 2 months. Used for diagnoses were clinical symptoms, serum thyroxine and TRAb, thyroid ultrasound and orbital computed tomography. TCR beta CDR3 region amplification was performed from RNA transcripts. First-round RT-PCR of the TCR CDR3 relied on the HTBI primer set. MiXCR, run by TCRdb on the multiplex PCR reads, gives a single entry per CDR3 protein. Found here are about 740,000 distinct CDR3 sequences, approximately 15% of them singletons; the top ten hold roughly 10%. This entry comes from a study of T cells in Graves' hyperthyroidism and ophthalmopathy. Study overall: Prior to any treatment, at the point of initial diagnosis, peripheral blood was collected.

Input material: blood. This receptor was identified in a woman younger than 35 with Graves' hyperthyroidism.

In DNA, the CDR3 is TGTGCCAGCAGCCCCGCAGGACAGGGCTATCAGCCCCAGCATTTT. This gives the protein CASSPAGQGYQPQHF. J is TRBJ1-5 and V is TRBV6-1, with TRBD1 identical over 8 bases. V was clipped by 6 bases and J by 5 bases; unmatched bases: 9. Germline V lookup: CDR1 MNHNS, CDR2 SASEGT. CDR3 length equals 15 residues.